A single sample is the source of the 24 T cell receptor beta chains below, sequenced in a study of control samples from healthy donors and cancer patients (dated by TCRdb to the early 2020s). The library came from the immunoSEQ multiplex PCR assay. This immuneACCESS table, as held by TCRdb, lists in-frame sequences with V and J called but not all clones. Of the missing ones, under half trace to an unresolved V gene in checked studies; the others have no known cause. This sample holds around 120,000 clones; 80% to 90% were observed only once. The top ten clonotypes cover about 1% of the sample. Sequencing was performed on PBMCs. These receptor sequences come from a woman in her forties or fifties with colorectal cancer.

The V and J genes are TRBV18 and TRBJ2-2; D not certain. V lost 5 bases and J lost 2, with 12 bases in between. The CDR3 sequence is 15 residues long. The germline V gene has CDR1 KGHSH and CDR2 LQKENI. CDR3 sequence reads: CASSVTGLNTGELFF. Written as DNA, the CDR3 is TGTGCCAGCTCAGTAACCGGGCTAAACACCGGGGAGCTGTTTTTT.

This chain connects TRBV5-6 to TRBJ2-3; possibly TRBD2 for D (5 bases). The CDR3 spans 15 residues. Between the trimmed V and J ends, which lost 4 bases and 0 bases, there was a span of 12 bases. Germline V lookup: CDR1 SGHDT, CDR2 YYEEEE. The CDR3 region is CASSPLLASTDTQYF. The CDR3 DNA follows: TGTGCCAGCAGCCCCCTGTTAGCGAGCACAGATACGCAGTATTTT.

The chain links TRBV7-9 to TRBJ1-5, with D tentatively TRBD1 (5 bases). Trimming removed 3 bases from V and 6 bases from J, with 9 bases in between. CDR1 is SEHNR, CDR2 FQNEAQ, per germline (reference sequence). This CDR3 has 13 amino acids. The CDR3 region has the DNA TGTGCCAGCAGCTTGGGGGAGGGTCAGCCCCAGCATTTT. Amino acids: CASSLGEGQPQHF.

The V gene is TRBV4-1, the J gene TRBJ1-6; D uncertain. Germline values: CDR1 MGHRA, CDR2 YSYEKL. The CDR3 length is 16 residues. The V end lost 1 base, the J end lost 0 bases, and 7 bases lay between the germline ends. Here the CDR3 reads CASSQVGSSYNSPLHF. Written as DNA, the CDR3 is TGCGCCAGCAGCCAAGTGGGAAGCTCCTATAATTCACCCCTCCACTTT.

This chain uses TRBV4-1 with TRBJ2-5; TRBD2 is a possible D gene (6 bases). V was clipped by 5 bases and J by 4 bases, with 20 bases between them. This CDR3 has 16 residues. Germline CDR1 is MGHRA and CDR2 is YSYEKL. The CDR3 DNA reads TGCGCCAGCAGCAAACCGCCTACTAGCCAGGGAGAGACCCAGTACTTC. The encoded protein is CASSKPPTSQGETQYF.

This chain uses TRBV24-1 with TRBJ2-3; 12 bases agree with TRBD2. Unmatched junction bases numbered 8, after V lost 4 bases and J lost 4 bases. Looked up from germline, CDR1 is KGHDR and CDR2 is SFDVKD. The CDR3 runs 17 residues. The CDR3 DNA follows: TGTGCCACCAGTGACCCCAGACTAGCGGGGGCCCCAGATACGCAGTATTTT. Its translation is CATSDPRLAGAPDTQYF.

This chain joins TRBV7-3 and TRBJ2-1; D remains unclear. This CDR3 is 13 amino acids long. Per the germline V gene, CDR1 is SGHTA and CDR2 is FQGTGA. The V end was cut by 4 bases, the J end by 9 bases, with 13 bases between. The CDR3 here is CASSSLSTGEQFF. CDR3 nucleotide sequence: TGTGCCAGCAGCTCTCTGAGCACGGGTGAGCAGTTCTTC.

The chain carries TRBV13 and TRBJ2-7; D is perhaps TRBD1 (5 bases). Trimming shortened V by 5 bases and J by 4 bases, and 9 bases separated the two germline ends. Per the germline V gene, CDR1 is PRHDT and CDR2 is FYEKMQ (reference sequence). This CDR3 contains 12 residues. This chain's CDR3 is CASSAQAYEQYF. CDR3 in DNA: TGTGCCAGCAGCGCACAGGCTTACGAGCAGTACTTC.

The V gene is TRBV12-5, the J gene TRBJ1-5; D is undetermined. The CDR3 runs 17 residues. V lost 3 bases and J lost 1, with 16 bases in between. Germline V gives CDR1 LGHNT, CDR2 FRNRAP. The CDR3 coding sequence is TGTGCTAGTGGTTTAATAGGCGAAAGAATGAGCAATCAGCCCCAGCATTTT. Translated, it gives CASGLIGERMSNQPQHF.

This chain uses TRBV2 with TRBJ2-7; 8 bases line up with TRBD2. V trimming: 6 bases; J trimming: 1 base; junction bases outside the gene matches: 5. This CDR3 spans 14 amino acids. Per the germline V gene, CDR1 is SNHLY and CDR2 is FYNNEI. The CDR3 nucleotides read TGTGCCAGCAGCAGCGGGAGTCTTTCCTACGAGCAGTACTTC. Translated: CASSSGSLSYEQYF. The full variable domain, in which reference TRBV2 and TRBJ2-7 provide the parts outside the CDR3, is EPEVTQTPSHQVTQMGQEVILRCVPISNHLYFYWYRQILGQKVEFLVSFYNNEISEKSEIFDDQFSVERPDGSNFTLKIRSTKLEDSAMYFCASSSGSLSYEQYFGPGTRLTVT.

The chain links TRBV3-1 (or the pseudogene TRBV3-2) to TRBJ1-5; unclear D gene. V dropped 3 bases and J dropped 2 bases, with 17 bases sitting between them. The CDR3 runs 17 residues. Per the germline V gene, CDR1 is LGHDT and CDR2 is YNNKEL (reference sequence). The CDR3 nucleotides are TGTGCCAGCAGCCAGGGTACGGGCGGGTTTGGCAATCAGCCCCAGCATTTT. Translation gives CASSQGTGGFGNQPQHF.

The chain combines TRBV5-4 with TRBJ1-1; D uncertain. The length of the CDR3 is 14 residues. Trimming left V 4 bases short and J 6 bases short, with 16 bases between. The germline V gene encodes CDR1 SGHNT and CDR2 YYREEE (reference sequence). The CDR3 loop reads CASSTGLRKAEAFF. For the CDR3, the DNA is TGTGCCAGCAGCACCGGACTGAGAAAGGCTGAAGCTTTCTTT.

The CDR3 nucleotides are TGTGCCAGCAGCCGACTCACCGGCACCTATGGCTACACCTTC. Protein product: CASSRLTGTYGYTF. V usage is TRBV11-2 and J usage is TRBJ1-2, with D hard to call. Germline assignment: CDR1 SGHAT and CDR2 FQNNGV. Between the trimmed V and J ends, which lost 5 bases and 4 bases, there was a span of 14 bases. This CDR3 region has 14 residues.

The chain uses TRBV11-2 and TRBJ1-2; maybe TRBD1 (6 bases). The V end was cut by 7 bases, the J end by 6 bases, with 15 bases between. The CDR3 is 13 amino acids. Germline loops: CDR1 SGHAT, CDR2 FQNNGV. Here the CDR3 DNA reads TGTGCCAGCACGGCGGGGGCCCCGGATGGCTACACCTTC. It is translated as CASTAGAPDGYTF.

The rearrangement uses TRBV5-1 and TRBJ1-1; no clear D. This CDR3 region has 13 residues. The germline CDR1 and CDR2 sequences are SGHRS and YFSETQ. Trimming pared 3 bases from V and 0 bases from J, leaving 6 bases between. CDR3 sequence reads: CASSSDLNTEAFF. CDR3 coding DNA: TGCGCCAGCAGCTCGGATTTGAACACTGAAGCTTTCTTT.

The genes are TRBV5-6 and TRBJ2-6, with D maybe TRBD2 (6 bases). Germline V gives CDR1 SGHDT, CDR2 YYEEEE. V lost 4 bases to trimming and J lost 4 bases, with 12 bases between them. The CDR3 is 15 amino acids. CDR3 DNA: TGTGCCAGCAGCCCGGGACTGTCCGGGGCCAACGTCCTGACTTTC. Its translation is CASSPGLSGANVLTF.

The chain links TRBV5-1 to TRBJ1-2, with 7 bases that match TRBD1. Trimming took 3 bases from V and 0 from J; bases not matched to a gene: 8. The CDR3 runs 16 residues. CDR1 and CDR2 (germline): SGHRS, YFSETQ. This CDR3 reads CASSSGQTNSNYGYTF. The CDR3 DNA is TGCGCCAGCAGCTCGGGACAGACCAATTCTAACTATGGCTACACCTTC.

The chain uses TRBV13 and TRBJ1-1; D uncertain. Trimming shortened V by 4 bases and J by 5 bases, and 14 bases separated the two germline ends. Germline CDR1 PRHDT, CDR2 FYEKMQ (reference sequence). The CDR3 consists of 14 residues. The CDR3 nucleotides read TGTGCCAGCAGCTCGTTACGGGATTTGACTGAAGCTTTCTTT. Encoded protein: CASSSLRDLTEAFF.

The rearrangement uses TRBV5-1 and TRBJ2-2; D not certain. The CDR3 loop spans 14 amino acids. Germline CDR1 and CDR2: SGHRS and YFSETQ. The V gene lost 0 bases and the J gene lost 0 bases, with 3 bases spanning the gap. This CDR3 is CASSLGSNTGELFF. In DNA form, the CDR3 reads TGCGCCAGCAGCTTGGGGTCGAACACCGGGGAGCTGTTTTTT.

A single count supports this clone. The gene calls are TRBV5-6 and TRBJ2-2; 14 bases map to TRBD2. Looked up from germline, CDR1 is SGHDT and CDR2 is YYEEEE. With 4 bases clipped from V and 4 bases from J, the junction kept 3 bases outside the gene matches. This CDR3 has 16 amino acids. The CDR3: CASSQGLAGATGELFF. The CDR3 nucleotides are TGTGCCAGCAGCCAGGGACTAGCGGGAGCCACCGGGGAGCTGTTTTTT.

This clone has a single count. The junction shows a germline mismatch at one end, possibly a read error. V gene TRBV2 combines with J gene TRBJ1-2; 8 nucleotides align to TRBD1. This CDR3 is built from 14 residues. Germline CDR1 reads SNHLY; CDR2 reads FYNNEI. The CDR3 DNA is TGTGCCAGCAGCGAAGACAGGGGAAACTATGGCTACACCTTC. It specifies CASSEDRGNYGYTF.

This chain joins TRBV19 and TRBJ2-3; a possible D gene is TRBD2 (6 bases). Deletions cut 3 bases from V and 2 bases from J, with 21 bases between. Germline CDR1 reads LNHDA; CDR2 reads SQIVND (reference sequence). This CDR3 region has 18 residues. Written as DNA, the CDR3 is TGTGCCAGTAGTATGGCCCGCGGGCGGGGCCCCCTCACAGATACGCAGTATTTT. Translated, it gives CASSMARGRGPLTDTQYF.

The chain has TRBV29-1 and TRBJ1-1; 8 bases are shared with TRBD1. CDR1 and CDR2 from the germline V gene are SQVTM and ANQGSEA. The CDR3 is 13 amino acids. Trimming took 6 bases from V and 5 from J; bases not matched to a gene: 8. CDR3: CSVDGQGGTEAFF. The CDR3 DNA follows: TGCAGCGTAGACGGACAGGGAGGGACTGAAGCTTTCTTT.

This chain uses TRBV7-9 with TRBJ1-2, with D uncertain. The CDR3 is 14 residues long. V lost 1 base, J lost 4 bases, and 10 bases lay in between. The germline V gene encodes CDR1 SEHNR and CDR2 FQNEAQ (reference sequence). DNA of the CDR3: TGTGCCAGCAGCTTAGTTAAGTATCCCTATGGCTACACCTTC. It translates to CASSLVKYPYGYTF. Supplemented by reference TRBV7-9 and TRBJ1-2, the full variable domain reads DTGVSQNPRHKITKRGQNVTFRCDPISEHNRLYWYRQTLGQGPEFLTYFQNEAQLEKSRLLSDRFSAERPKGSFSTLEIQRTEQGDSAMYLCASSLVKYPYGYTFGSGTRLTVV.